This section outlines one T cell receptor beta chain sequence together with its context. Its antigen is as yet unknown. The table came from immunoSEQ multiplex PCR; TCRdb's copy has only in-frame clones and leaves some out. The repertoire holds 120,000 or so clones, with roughly 87% as singletons. These data come from a study of T cell responses to AZD1222 COVID-19 vaccine. Whole-study findings and limits: Increases in Spike-specific TCR breadth and depth were seen after two AZD1222 doses. Donors were mostly white British, more females; clonal diversity possibly underestimated. Spike was spanned by vaccine-associated CD4 TCRs, which were dominant at 160-218 and 743-854.

This CDR3 region has 13 residues. V gave up 6 bases and J gave up 3 bases, with 11 bases separating them. CDR1 MDHEN and CDR2 SYDVKM come from the germline V gene. This chain uses TRBV28 with TRBJ1-2; D remains ambiguous. The TCR was taken from an adult in good health. Sample: peripheral blood, taken on day 0 of AZD1222 vaccination. The CDR3 reads CASSHGRDYGYTF. The DNA of the CDR3 is TGTGCCAGCAGCCATGGACGGGACTATGGCTACACCTTC.